The rows below give T cell receptor beta chains drawn from one sample of a study of blood T cell repertoires in COVID-19. Profiling relied on immunoSEQ multiplex PCR, and the TCRdb table lists in-frame clones only, not all of them. The sample yields fewer than 500,000 clones, approximately 88% seen once. Sequenced sample: PBMCs or T cells enriched from blood (not recorded which). The source of these receptors is a woman aged 25 to 39 with acute COVID-19. The CDR3 runs from the conserved cysteine through the conserved F or W. The order of the fields is D gene, J gene, V gene, clone size, CDR3 protein, CDR3 DNA. The D gene is left open where the match is weak. Not every row has a clone size; where given, it reads once, few, many or a size class.

d_gene: -
j_gene: TRBJ1-1
v_gene: TRBV20-1
abundance: -
CDR3aa: CSAPGQLEAFF
CDR3nt: TGCAGTGCCCCAGGGCAGCTTGAAGCTTTCTTT

d_gene: TRBD1
j_gene: TRBJ1-5
v_gene: TRBV24-1
abundance: -
CDR3aa: CATSGTGAGQPQHF
CDR3nt: TGTGCCACCAGTGGGACAGGGGCCGGCCAGCCCCAGCATTTT

d_gene: TRBD2
j_gene: TRBJ2-1
v_gene: TRBV5-4
abundance: -
CDR3aa: CASSWASGGSLYNEQFF
CDR3nt: TGTGCCAGCAGCTGGGCTAGCGGGGGGTCGCTCTACAATGAGCAGTTCTTC

d_gene: -
j_gene: TRBJ1-4
v_gene: TRBV5-6
abundance: -
CDR3aa: CASSLTGLRGLFF
CDR3nt: TGTGCCAGCAGCTTGACAGGACTACGTGGGTTGTTTTTT

d_gene: TRBD1
j_gene: TRBJ1-6
v_gene: TRBV7-6
abundance: few
CDR3aa: CASSPGQVNSPLHF
CDR3nt: TGTGCCAGCAGCCCGGGACAGGTTAATTCACCCCTCCACTTT

d_gene: TRBD2
j_gene: TRBJ2-2
v_gene: TRBV9
abundance: once
CDR3aa: CASSGSYTGELFF
CDR3nt: TGTGCCTCTAGCGGGTCATACACCGGGGAGCTGTTTTTT

d_gene: -
j_gene: TRBJ1-2
v_gene: TRBV25-1
abundance: -
CDR3aa: CASSEGNRDGYTF
CDR3nt: TGTGCCAGCAGTGAAGGGAACAGGGATGGCTACACCTTC

d_gene: TRBD1
j_gene: TRBJ1-2
v_gene: TRBV18
abundance: -
CDR3aa: CASSPPGQGEHGYTF
CDR3nt: TGTGCCAGCTCACCCCCGGGACAGGGGGAACATGGCTACACCTTC

d_gene: -
j_gene: TRBJ2-7
v_gene: TRBV2
abundance: once
CDR3aa: CASSGGQGYKNEQYF
CDR3nt: TGTGCCAGCAGTGGTGGTCAGGGGTACAAGAACGAGCAGTACTTC

d_gene: TRBD1
j_gene: TRBJ2-6
v_gene: TRBV18
abundance: -
CDR3aa: CASSTRQGEPSGANVLTF
CDR3nt: TGTGCCAGCTCAACAAGACAGGGCGAACCCTCTGGGGCCAACGTCCTGACTTTC

d_gene: -
j_gene: TRBJ1-5
v_gene: TRBV19
abundance: -
CDR3aa: CASQSGAAQYSNQPQHF
CDR3nt: TGTGCCAGTCAATCAGGGGCCGCCCAGTATAGCAATCAGCCCCAGCATTTT

d_gene: -
j_gene: TRBJ2-3
v_gene: TRBV24-1
abundance: -
CDR3aa: CATSSTGSGTDTQYF
CDR3nt: TGTGCCACCAGTAGCACAGGGTCGGGCACAGATACGCAGTATTTT

d_gene: -
j_gene: TRBJ1-2
v_gene: TRBV24-1
abundance: -
CDR3aa: CATSSSNYGYTF
CDR3nt: TGTGCCACCAGTTCCTCTAACTATGGCTACACCTTC

d_gene: TRBD1
j_gene: TRBJ1-6
v_gene: TRBV18
abundance: few
CDR3aa: CASSTTGFSYNSPLHF
CDR3nt: TGTGCCAGCTCAACGACAGGGTTCTCCTATAATTCACCCCTCCACTTT

d_gene: -
j_gene: TRBJ1-4
v_gene: TRBV4-2
abundance: few
CDR3aa: CASSPRQSTNEKLFF
CDR3nt: TGTGCCAGCAGCCCGAGACAGTCAACTAATGAAAAACTGTTTTTT

d_gene: TRBD1
j_gene: TRBJ1-5
v_gene: TRBV19
abundance: -
CDR3aa: CASSIEGQGWQPQHF
CDR3nt: TGTGCCAGTAGTATAGAAGGACAGGGCTGGCAGCCCCAGCATTTT

d_gene: -
j_gene: TRBJ1-6
v_gene: TRBV11-2
abundance: many
CDR3aa: CASSSDPGTPPLHF
CDR3nt: TGTGCCAGCAGCTCCGACCCCGGGACTCCACCCCTCCACTTT

d_gene: -
j_gene: TRBJ1-2
v_gene: TRBV19
abundance: few
CDR3aa: CASSIRGSMDGYTF
CDR3nt: TGTGCCAGTAGTATAAGGGGGAGTATGGATGGCTACACCTTC

d_gene: -
j_gene: TRBJ2-4
v_gene: TRBV7-9
abundance: -
CDR3aa: CASSPSGSLGADKNIQYF
CDR3nt: TGTGCCAGCAGCCCATCGGGCTCCTTGGGGGCCGACAAAAACATTCAGTACTTC

d_gene: TRBD2
j_gene: TRBJ2-1
v_gene: TRBV5-4
abundance: -
CDR3aa: CASSPLAGGPEQFF
CDR3nt: TGTGCCAGCAGCCCTCTAGCGGGGGGGCCGGAGCAGTTCTTC

d_gene: TRBD2
j_gene: TRBJ2-1
v_gene: TRBV3-1/TRBV3-2
abundance: -
CDR3aa: CASSQTAGPNNEQFF
CDR3nt: TGTGCCAGCAGCCAAACAGCGGGGCCGAACAATGAGCAGTTCTTC

d_gene: -
j_gene: TRBJ1-6
v_gene: TRBV27
abundance: -
CDR3aa: CASSRDRTAGSSYNSPLHF
CDR3nt: TGTGCCAGCAGTAGGGATCGGACCGCCGGGAGCTCCTATAATTCACCCCTCCACTTT

d_gene: -
j_gene: TRBJ1-1
v_gene: TRBV5-1
abundance: -
CDR3aa: CASSLVTGTRNTEAFF
CDR3nt: TGCGCCAGCAGCTTGGTCACAGGGACCCGTAACACTGAAGCTTTCTTT

d_gene: -
j_gene: TRBJ2-2
v_gene: TRBV5-1
abundance: once
CDR3aa: CASSFQGDTGELFF
CDR3nt: TGCGCCAGCAGCTTCCAGGGCGACACCGGGGAGCTGTTTTTT

d_gene: TRBD2
j_gene: TRBJ2-7
v_gene: TRBV19
abundance: once
CDR3aa: CATGLAPGQYF
CDR3nt: TGTGCCACCGGACTAGCTCCCGGGCAGTACTTC

d_gene: -
j_gene: TRBJ2-1
v_gene: TRBV11-3
abundance: few
CDR3aa: CASSSQGGESYNEQFF
CDR3nt: TGTGCCAGCAGCTCCCAGGGGGGAGAATCCTACAATGAGCAGTTCTTC

d_gene: TRBD1
j_gene: TRBJ1-1
v_gene: TRBV5-4
abundance: -
CDR3aa: CASSLGGQGMNTEAFF
CDR3nt: TGTGCCAGCAGCTTGGGGGGACAGGGCATGAACACTGAAGCTTTCTTT

d_gene: TRBD1
j_gene: TRBJ1-3
v_gene: TRBV19
abundance: -
CDR3aa: CATKGTGVGNTIYF
CDR3nt: TGTGCCACTAAAGGGACAGGGGTTGGAAACACCATATATTTT

d_gene: -
j_gene: TRBJ1-2
v_gene: TRBV19
abundance: -
CDR3aa: CASSNPRAQGGNYGYTF
CDR3nt: TGTGCCAGTAGTAACCCCCGGGCCCAAGGAGGAAACTATGGCTACACCTTC

d_gene: -
j_gene: TRBJ1-4
v_gene: TRBV7-9
abundance: -
CDR3aa: CASSLVGGQGEKLFF
CDR3nt: TGTGCCAGCAGCTTAGTCGGCGGGCAAGGTGAAAAACTGTTTTTT

d_gene: TRBD1
j_gene: TRBJ2-7
v_gene: TRBV5-1
abundance: -
CDR3aa: CASSFLPGQGTYEQYF
CDR3nt: TGCGCCAGCAGCTTTTTACCCGGACAGGGAACCTACGAGCAGTACTTC

d_gene: TRBD2
j_gene: TRBJ2-7
v_gene: TRBV10-1
abundance: -
CDR3aa: CASSEDRGDEQYF
CDR3nt: TGCGCCAGCAGTGAGGATCGGGGGGACGAGCAGTACTTC

d_gene: TRBD1
j_gene: TRBJ2-7
v_gene: TRBV10-1
abundance: once
CDR3aa: CASSELGQGFHEQYF
CDR3nt: TGCGCCAGCAGTGAATTGGGACAGGGTTTTCACGAGCAGTACTTC

d_gene: -
j_gene: TRBJ1-2
v_gene: TRBV7-9
abundance: -
CDR3aa: CASSPPSDRLGGYTF
CDR3nt: TGTGCCAGCAGTCCACCCTCCGACAGGCTTGGTGGCTACACCTTC

d_gene: -
j_gene: TRBJ1-2
v_gene: TRBV7-9
abundance: few
CDR3aa: CASSLGDTHLRGYTF
CDR3nt: TGTGCCAGCAGCTTAGGGGACACACACCTCCGCGGCTACACCTTC

d_gene: TRBD2
j_gene: TRBJ2-1
v_gene: TRBV7-2
abundance: few
CDR3aa: CASSPDGGYEQFF
CDR3nt: TGTGCCAGCAGCCCCGACGGGGGGTATGAGCAGTTCTTC

d_gene: -
j_gene: TRBJ1-1
v_gene: TRBV6-5
abundance: -
CDR3aa: CASRSGVWNTEAFF
CDR3nt: TGTGCCAGCAGGTCGGGGGTCTGGAACACTGAAGCTTTCTTT

d_gene: -
j_gene: TRBJ2-7
v_gene: TRBV2
abundance: -
CDR3aa: CASTVDSYEQYF
CDR3nt: TGTGCCAGCACCGTGGACAGTTACGAGCAGTACTTC

d_gene: TRBD1
j_gene: TRBJ1-4
v_gene: TRBV7-2
abundance: -
CDR3aa: CASSLQKGAYSTNEKLFF
CDR3nt: TGTGCCAGCAGCTTACAAAAGGGGGCTTATTCAACTAATGAAAAACTGTTTTTT

d_gene: TRBD1
j_gene: TRBJ1-2
v_gene: TRBV5-1
abundance: -
CDR3aa: CASSLETGGDYGYTF
CDR3nt: TGCGCCAGCAGCTTGGAGACAGGGGGCGACTATGGCTACACCTTC

d_gene: -
j_gene: TRBJ2-3
v_gene: TRBV10-3
abundance: -
CDR3aa: CAILETAGSTDTQYF
CDR3nt: TGTGCCATCCTTGAAACGGCGGGATCAACAGATACGCAGTATTTT

d_gene: TRBD2
j_gene: TRBJ2-1
v_gene: TRBV4-1
abundance: -
CDR3aa: CASSQDGLAGDEQFF
CDR3nt: TGCGCCAGCAGCCAAGATGGGCTAGCGGGGGATGAGCAGTTCTTC

d_gene: -
j_gene: TRBJ2-5
v_gene: TRBV5-1
abundance: -
CDR3aa: CASSMRQETQYF
CDR3nt: TGCGCCAGCAGCATGAGACAAGAGACCCAGTACTTC

d_gene: -
j_gene: TRBJ1-2
v_gene: TRBV2
abundance: -
CDR3aa: CASSGSGETANYGYTF
CDR3nt: TGTGCCAGCAGTGGATCGGGGGAAACAGCTAACTATGGCTACACCTTC

d_gene: TRBD1
j_gene: TRBJ2-2
v_gene: TRBV6-5
abundance: -
CDR3aa: CASSLQTGVGELFF
CDR3nt: TGTGCCAGCAGTCTCCAGACAGGGGTCGGGGAGCTGTTTTTT

d_gene: TRBD2
j_gene: TRBJ2-1
v_gene: TRBV5-1
abundance: -
CDR3aa: CASSLAPLAGGPGEQFF
CDR3nt: TGCGCCAGCAGCTTGGCCCCACTAGCGGGGGGGCCTGGTGAGCAGTTCTTC

d_gene: -
j_gene: TRBJ1-2
v_gene: TRBV10-1
abundance: -
CDR3aa: CASSAPSGYGYTF
CDR3nt: TGCGCCAGCAGTGCCCCTTCGGGTTACGGCTACACCTTC

d_gene: TRBD2
j_gene: TRBJ2-1
v_gene: TRBV2
abundance: -
CDR3aa: CASTGLAGGDRMVF
CDR3nt: TGTGCCAGCACAGGACTAGCGGGGGGAGACAGGATGGTCTTC

d_gene: TRBD1
j_gene: TRBJ1-5
v_gene: TRBV19
abundance: few
CDR3aa: CASSQTGGSYQPQHF
CDR3nt: TGTGCCAGTAGTCAGACAGGGGGCTCGTATCAGCCCCAGCATTTT

d_gene: TRBD1
j_gene: TRBJ1-5
v_gene: TRBV30
abundance: -
CDR3aa: CAWAGQSNQPQHF
CDR3nt: TGTGCCTGGGCGGGACAGAGCAATCAGCCCCAGCATTTT

d_gene: -
j_gene: TRBJ1-1
v_gene: TRBV2
abundance: -
CDR3aa: CASSDWDKNTEAFF
CDR3nt: TGTGCCAGCAGTGACTGGGACAAGAACACTGAAGCTTTCTTT

d_gene: -
j_gene: TRBJ1-3
v_gene: TRBV14
abundance: once
CDR3aa: CASSLIAHSSGNTIYF
CDR3nt: TGTGCCAGCAGCCTTATCGCACACAGCTCTGGAAACACCATATATTTT

d_gene: TRBD1
j_gene: TRBJ1-2
v_gene: TRBV29-1
abundance: -
CDR3aa: CSARNRGRGYTF
CDR3nt: TGCAGCGCTAGAAACAGGGGTCGAGGCTACACCTTC

d_gene: TRBD1
j_gene: TRBJ2-7
v_gene: TRBV5-6
abundance: -
CDR3aa: CASSLPGGYEQYF
CDR3nt: TGTGCCAGCAGCTTGCCAGGGGGCTACGAGCAGTACTTC

d_gene: TRBD1
j_gene: TRBJ2-7
v_gene: TRBV6-5
abundance: -
CDR3aa: CASSRQGSYEQYF
CDR3nt: TGTGCCAGCAGTCGACAGGGGTCCTACGAGCAGTACTTC

d_gene: -
j_gene: TRBJ2-5
v_gene: TRBV4-3
abundance: -
CDR3aa: CASSQSVLFQETQYF
CDR3nt: TGCGCCAGCAGCCAAAGCGTGCTATTCCAAGAGACCCAGTACTTC

d_gene: TRBD2
j_gene: TRBJ2-5
v_gene: TRBV2
abundance: -
CDR3aa: CASSEAVGLAETQYF
CDR3nt: TGTGCCAGCAGTGAAGCGGTGGGACTAGCGGAGACCCAGTACTTC

d_gene: -
j_gene: TRBJ1-1
v_gene: TRBV5-6
abundance: -
CDR3aa: CASSPDKNTEAFF
CDR3nt: TGTGCCAGCAGCCCGGACAAGAACACTGAAGCTTTCTTT